Below, 27 T cell receptor beta chains from the same sample are listed, as sequenced in a study of cytomegalovirus exposure and HLA in healthy donors. The PCR was carried out with 60 Vbeta primers and 13 Jbeta primers. The assay was immunoSEQ multiplex PCR, and TCRdb's table has in-frame clones only and misses some. The sample records approximately 110,000 clones, 55% to 75% being singletons. What was sequenced was PBMCs. The receptors were sampled from a woman aged 40-49 years in good health and CMV-seropositive.

The chain links TRBV6-5 to TRBJ1-1; 9 nucleotides agree with TRBD1. V trimming: 11 bases; J trimming: 3 bases; junction bases outside the gene matches: 4. Germline CDR1 is MNHEY and CDR2 is SVGAGI. The CDR3 has 12 amino acids. The CDR3 sequence is CACTGGDTEAFF. CDR3 nucleotides: TGTGCCTGTACAGGGGGCGACACTGAAGCTTTCTTT.

The J gene is TRBJ1-1, the V gene TRBV13; D is possibly TRBD1 (5 bases). CDR3 length: 12 residues. In germline, CDR1 is PRHDT, CDR2 FYEKMQ (reference sequence). V lost 4 bases, J lost 5 bases, and 8 bases lay in between. DNA for the CDR3: TGTGCCAGCAGCTATTCAGGGACTGAAGCTTTCTTT. It encodes CASSYSGTEAFF.

The V and J genes are TRBV15 and TRBJ2-5; 7 nucleotides line up with TRBD2. Trimming took 0 bases from V and 7 from J; bases not matched to a gene: 8. The germline V gene has CDR1 LNHNV and CDR2 YYDKDF (reference sequence). This CDR3 region has 15 residues. This CDR3 is CATSREGTTLGTQYF. In nucleotides, the CDR3 is TGTGCCACCAGCAGAGAAGGGACTACCCTCGGGACCCAGTACTTC.

This clone was seen more than once but under ten times. The CDR3 DNA sequence: TGTGCCAGCAGCGACTCCGGGACAGTGGATGGCTACACCTTC. It yields the protein CASSDSGTVDGYTF. V is TRBV5-6 and J is TRBJ1-2; 7 bases map to TRBD1. The germline V gene encodes CDR1 SGHDT and CDR2 YYEEEE. Trimming cost V 4 bases and J 6 bases; bases outside gene matches: 9. CDR3 length: 14 residues.

This clone was seen only a few times. This rearrangement joins TRBV20-1 to TRBJ2-7; D remains ambiguous. V was trimmed by 2 bases and J by 2 bases, leaving 4 bases between them. CDR3 length equals 11 residues. Germline V gene sequence: CDR1 DFQATT, CDR2 SNEGSKA (reference sequence). The CDR3 DNA reads TGCAGTGCTAGAACGGCCTACGAGCAGTACTTC. Encoded protein: CSARTAYEQYF.

This clone occurred once. The rearrangement links TRBV6-5 to TRBJ1-2; D call uncertain. This CDR3 contains 14 residues. Trimming removed 0 bases at V and 4 bases at J, with 9 bases between. The germline CDR1 and CDR2 sequences are MNHEY and SVGAGI. The CDR3 reads CASSYSPVAYGYTF. The CDR3 nucleotides are TGTGCCAGCAGTTACTCGCCTGTAGCCTATGGCTACACCTTC.

The chain couples TRBV7-2 to TRBJ2-1; 13 nucleotides match TRBD2. This CDR3 is 16 amino acids long. Germline V gene lookup returns CDR1 SGHTA and CDR2 FQGNSA. V was clipped by 5 bases and J by 6 bases; unmatched bases: 7. In DNA form, the CDR3 reads TGTGCCAGCAGCCGGAGGACTAGCGGGGGTTTCAATGAGCAGTTCTTC. This codes for CASSRRTSGGFNEQFF. The full variable domain, in which reference TRBV7-2 and TRBJ2-1 provide the parts outside the CDR3, is GAGVSQSPSNKVTEKGKDVELRCDPISGHTALYWYRQSLGQGLEFLIYFQGNSAPDKSGLPSDRFSAERTGGSVSTLTIQRTQQEDSAVYLCASSRRTSGGFNEQFFGPGTRLTVL.

CDR3 sequence reads: CASSPGQGGDTQYF. The CDR3 DNA follows: TGCGCCAGCAGCCCGGGACAGGGTGGAGATACGCAGTATTTT. This sequence joins TRBV4-1 and TRBJ2-3, with 9 bases aligning to TRBD1. Trimming at V came to 4 bases and at J to 5 bases, leaving 4 bases not matched to a gene. Germline CDR1 and CDR2: MGHRA and YSYEKL. The CDR3 spans 14 residues.

The rearrangement joins TRBV2 to TRBJ2-2, with D perhaps TRBD2 (6 bases). The germline V and J ends were trimmed by 7 bases and 6 bases, with 21 bases remaining between them. Per the germline V gene, CDR1 is SNHLY and CDR2 is FYNNEI. This CDR3 has 16 residues. This CDR3 is CASTLLGGLGAGELFF. CDR3 DNA sequence: TGTGCCAGCACCCTCTTGGGGGGTTTAGGTGCCGGGGAGCTGTTTTTT.

The J gene is TRBJ2-3, the V gene TRBV2; 8 nucleotides agree with TRBD2. This CDR3 spans 15 amino acids. From germline, CDR1 is SNHLY and CDR2 FYNNEI. Germline trimming cut 3 bases from V and 1 base from J; bases unmatched to any gene: 3. The CDR3 DNA sequence: TGTGCCAGCAGTGACAGGCGGGGGGGCACAGATACGCAGTATTTT. Protein sequence: CASSDRRGGTDTQYF.

The rearrangement joins TRBV7-9 to TRBJ2-5, with TRBD1 matching over 7 bases. Near its end, the DNA agrees better with TRBJ2-7, so the J call may be wrong. Germline CDR1 and CDR2: SEHNR and FQNEAQ (reference sequence). This CDR3 spans 15 amino acids. The chain's CDR3 is CASSSTGTATYEQYF. For the CDR3, the DNA is TGTGCCAGCAGCTCTACCGGGACAGCTACCTACGAGCAGTACTTC.

The rearrangement links TRBV4-2 to TRBJ1-5, with TRBD1 as a possible D gene (6 bases). CDR3 length: 16 amino acids. Per the germline V gene, CDR1 is LGHNA and CDR2 is YNFKEQ. Trimming cost V 0 bases and J 2 bases, with 11 bases left between them. Here the CDR3 DNA reads TGTGCCAGCAGCCAAGAGGATCACAGGGGCAATCAGCCCCAGCATTTT. Its translation is CASSQEDHRGNQPQHF.

This chain links TRBV6-6 with TRBJ2-3; TRBD1 agrees at 7 bases. J was trimmed by 2 bases and V by 8 bases; bases with no gene match: 10. The CDR3 is 15 amino acids. Germline V gene sequence: CDR1 MNHNY, CDR2 SVGAGI (reference sequence). CDR3 region: CASLSAQGSTDTQYF. The CDR3 region has the DNA TGTGCCAGCCTTAGCGCACAGGGGTCCACAGATACGCAGTATTTT.

J is TRBJ2-3 and V is TRBV29-1; D is ambiguous. This CDR3 has 10 amino acids. Looked up from germline, CDR1 is SQVTM and CDR2 is ANQGSEA. Trimming pared 4 bases from V and 4 bases from J, leaving 3 bases between. CDR3 DNA sequence: TGCAGCGTTGGGCCAGATACGCAGTATTTT. Its protein product is CSVGPDTQYF.

This chain uses TRBV7-3 with TRBJ1-1; possibly TRBD1 for D (5 bases). Germline lookup yields CDR1 SGHTA and CDR2 FQGTGA. V lost 6 bases and J lost 0, with 11 bases in between. The CDR3 totals 14 residues. CDR3 in DNA: TGTGCCAGCAGGGGAACGGGGGTGAACACTGAAGCTTTCTTT. Encoded protein: CASRGTGVNTEAFF. Filled out from reference TRBV7-3 and TRBJ1-1, the complete variable domain reads GAGVSQTPSNKVTEKGKYVELRCDPISGHTALYWYRQSLGQGPEFLIYFQGTGAADDSGLPNDRFFAVRPEGSVSTLKIQRTERGDSAVYLCASRGTGVNTEAFFGQGTRLTVV.

At least ten counts were recorded for this clone. The chain uses TRBV7-9 and TRBJ2-5; 9 nucleotides match TRBD1. The CDR3 spans 19 residues. The V gene end was trimmed by 2 bases and the J gene end by 1 base; junction bases not matched to a gene: 14. Per the germline V gene, CDR1 is SEHNR and CDR2 is FQNEAQ (reference sequence). This CDR3 is CASSLTTGFGTGSQETQYF. The DNA of the CDR3 is TGTGCCAGCAGCTTAACGACTGGTTTCGGGACAGGGTCCCAAGAGACCCAGTACTTC. Full variable domain (remainder filled in from reference TRBV7-9 and TRBJ2-5): DTGVSQNPRHKITKRGQNVTFRCDPISEHNRLYWYRQTLGQGPEFLTYFQNEAQLEKSRLLSDRFSAERPKGSFSTLEIQRTEQGDSAMYLCASSLTTGFGTGSQETQYFGPGTRLLVL.

J is TRBJ1-2 and V is TRBV5-4; 12 bases align to TRBD1. The CDR3 loop spans 17 amino acids. V lost 4 bases and J lost 0; bases outside the gene matches: 7. The germline gives CDR1 SGHNT, CDR2 YYREEE (reference sequence). CDR3 DNA sequence: TGTGCCAGCAGCATGGGACAGGGGGCTAACCCTAACTATGGCTACACCTTC. Amino acid sequence: CASSMGQGANPNYGYTF. The full variable domain, rest sourced from reference TRBV5-4 and TRBJ1-2, is ETGVTQSPTHLIKTRGQQVTLRCSSQSGHNTVSWYQQALGQGPQFIFQYYREEENGRGNFPPRFSGLQFPNYSSELNVNALELDDSALYLCASSMGQGANPNYGYTFGSGTRLTVV.

This rearrangement joins TRBV2 to TRBJ2-5, with no clear D. Germline CDR1 and CDR2: SNHLY and FYNNEI. The CDR3 contains 11 residues. V was shortened by 8 bases and J by 5 bases, with 9 bases between the two germline ends. As DNA, the CDR3 is TGTGCCAGCTTGACATATGAGACCCAGTACTTC. This encodes CASLTYETQYF.

The V gene is TRBV5-1, the J gene TRBJ2-7, with D unresolved. The CDR3 runs 13 residues. With 4 bases removed from V and 2 bases from J, the gap between germline ends came to 10 bases. Germline CDR1 reads SGHRS; CDR2 reads YFSETQ. Here the CDR3 DNA reads TGCGCCAGCAGCACTGAGTCCCCCTACGAGCAGTACTTC. Its protein is CASSTESPYEQYF.

The V call is TRBV9, the J call TRBJ2-6, with D maybe TRBD2 (6 bases). The germline gives CDR1 SGDLS, CDR2 YYNGEE. Trimming stripped 0 bases from V and 0 bases from J, with 10 bases between. The CDR3 length is 17 residues. The CDR3 DNA reads as TGTGCCAGCAGCGTAGGGGGGGTCAACTCTGGGGCCAACGTCCTGACTTTC. This sequence encodes CASSVGGVNSGANVLTF.

This clone was counted between two and nine times. This chain joins TRBV5-1 and TRBJ1-2; D perhaps matches TRBD1 (5 bases). Germline V gene sequence: CDR1 SGHRS, CDR2 YFSETQ. The CDR3 is 15 residues long. The V and J ends lost 4 bases and 4 bases respectively, with 17 bases between them. The CDR3 coding sequence is TGCGCCAGCAGCGGAGCCTCGACAGAACTCTATGGCTACACCTTC. The encoded protein is CASSGASTELYGYTF. The whole variable domain, filled in from reference TRBV5-1 and TRBJ1-2, reads KAGVTQTPRYLIKTRGQQVTLSCSPISGHRSVSWYQQTPGQGLQFLFEYFSETQRNKGNFPGRFSGRQFSNSRSEMNVSTLELGDSALYLCASSGASTELYGYTFGSGTRLTVV.

The CDR3 is CASSPTSGGGIDTQYF. For the CDR3, the DNA is TGTGCCAGCAGCCCGACTAGCGGGGGAGGTATAGATACGCAGTATTTT. The chain uses TRBV4-2 and TRBJ2-3, with TRBD2 matching over 12 bases. CDR1 and CDR2 from the germline V gene are LGHNA and YNFKEQ. Germline trimming cut 4 bases from V and 5 bases from J; bases unmatched to any gene: 7. CDR3 length: 16 amino acids.

The chain carries TRBV6-6 and TRBJ2-1; perhaps TRBD1 as D (6 bases). Germline assignment: CDR1 MNHNY and CDR2 SVGAGI (reference sequence). The CDR3 covers 15 residues. The V gene lost 6 bases and the J gene lost 0 bases, with 12 bases spanning the gap. CDR3 nucleotide sequence: TGTGCCAGCAGGGGCCGGGACAACTCCTACAATGAGCAGTTCTTC. It codes for CASRGRDNSYNEQFF.

The gene calls are TRBV6-1 and TRBJ1-1; the D gene is possibly TRBD1 (6 bases). The CDR3 covers 12 residues. Germline V CDR1 and CDR2: MNHNS, SASEGT. V shed 9 bases and J shed 5 bases, with 13 bases lying between them. The CDR3 here is CASKQGGTEAFF. CDR3 nucleotides: TGTGCCAGTAAACAGGGAGGGACTGAAGCTTTCTTT.

This rearrangement joins TRBV29-1 to TRBJ1-1, with TRBD1 matching 7 bases. The CDR3 has 13 residues. Germline CDR1 reads SQVTM; CDR2 reads ANQGSEA. The ends lost 8 bases at V and 3 bases at J; junction bases unmatched: 9. CDR3 bases: TGCAGCATAAGACCTCAGGGGGACACTGAAGCTTTCTTT. Protein: CSIRPQGDTEAFF.

The CDR3 region has the DNA TGTGCCAGCAGCCAATCTGGGGAGGTCGGCTATGGCTACACCTTC. Protein: CASSQSGEVGYGYTF. This chain links TRBV4-2 with TRBJ1-2; D unclear. The CDR3 contains 15 residues. Germline V gene lookup returns CDR1 LGHNA and CDR2 YNFKEQ. Trimming pared 2 bases from V and 4 bases from J, leaving 14 bases between.

This chain uses TRBV11-2 with TRBJ2-3; 8 bases map to TRBD2. This CDR3 is built from 15 residues. Germline V gene sequence: CDR1 SGHAT, CDR2 FQNNGV. The V gene end was trimmed by 4 bases and the J gene end by 6 bases; junction bases not matched to a gene: 9. The DNA for the CDR3 is TGTGCCAGCAGCTCCCAGGGACTAGTTTTGGATACGCAGTATTTT. It translates to CASSSQGLVLDTQYF.